This T cell receptor beta chain is drawn from a study of cytomegalovirus exposure and HLA in healthy donors. Whole-study findings and limits: In a later analysis, donors in an Asian-associated ancestry cluster reportedly had fewer N-insertions in productive TCRs than the cohort mean. Later, an analysis showed that TCR beta chains associated with HLA were more clonally expanded than others that were equally common. In a later analysis, V- and J-gene trimming of beta chains associated with a DCLRE1C missense variant, replicated independently. Later on, an analysis showed TCR association rates differing by HLA locus, with DRB1 the most and HLA-C the fewest.

Amplification used 60 Vbeta primers and 13 Jbeta primers. Method: immunoSEQ multiplex PCR; TCRdb's copy keeps in-frame clones and lacks some. The sample lists about 240,000 clones; about 77% were seen once. Germline V CDR1 and CDR2: SGHNT, YYREEE (reference sequence). The CDR3 consists of 15 residues. V gave up 0 bases and J gave up 1 base, with 7 bases separating them. With respect to this clone: No antigen is known for it.

The sequence was collected from a boy younger than 18 in good health and CMV-seronegative. The sequencing sample was made of PBMCs. The V call is TRBV5-4, the J call TRBJ2-2; weak D call: TRBD1 (6 bases). The CDR3 reads CASSLDRVNTGELFF. As DNA, the CDR3 is TGTGCCAGCAGCTTGGACAGGGTGAACACCGGGGAGCTGTTTTTT.